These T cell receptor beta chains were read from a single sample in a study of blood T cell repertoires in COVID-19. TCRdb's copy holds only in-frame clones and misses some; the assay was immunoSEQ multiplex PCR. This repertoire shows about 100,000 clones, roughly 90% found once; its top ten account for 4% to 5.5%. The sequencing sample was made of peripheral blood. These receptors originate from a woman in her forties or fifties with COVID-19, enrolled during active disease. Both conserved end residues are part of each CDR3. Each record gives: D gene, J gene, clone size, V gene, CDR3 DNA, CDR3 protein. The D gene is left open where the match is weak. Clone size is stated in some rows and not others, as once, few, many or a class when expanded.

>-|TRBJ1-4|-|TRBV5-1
TGCGCCAGCAGTTTGACACCCGCAACTAATGAAAAACTGTTTTTT
CASSLTPATNEKLFF
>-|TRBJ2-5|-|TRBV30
TGTGCCTGGAATAAACAGGGAGAGACCCAGTACTTC
CAWNKQGETQYF
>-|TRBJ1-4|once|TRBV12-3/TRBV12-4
TGTGCCAGCAGACCATCAGCGTCTGAAAAACTGTTTTTT
CASRPSASEKLFF
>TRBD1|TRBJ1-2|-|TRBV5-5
TGTGCCAGCAGCTCACCGGGACAGGGGTATGGCTACACCTTC
CASSSPGQGYGYTF
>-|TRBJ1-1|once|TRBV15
TGTGCCACCAGCAGAGAGGGCAGGGACACTGAAGCTTTCTTT
CATSREGRDTEAFF
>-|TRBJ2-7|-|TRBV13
TGTGCCAGCAGCTTAAGATTCCAGGCCTACGAGCAGTACTTC
CASSLRFQAYEQYF
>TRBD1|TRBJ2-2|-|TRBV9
TGTGCCAGCAGCGTAACAGGGGGCACCGGGGAGCTGTTTTTT
CASSVTGGTGELFF
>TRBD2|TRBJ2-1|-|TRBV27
TGTGCCAGCAGTTTATCGGGAGGGGTCCCCTACAATGAGCAGTTCTTC
CASSLSGGVPYNEQFF
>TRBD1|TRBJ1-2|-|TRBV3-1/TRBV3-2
TGTGCCAGCAGCCATGCAAGGGGGCAGGGATTAAACTATGGCTACACCTTC
CASSHARGQGLNYGYTF
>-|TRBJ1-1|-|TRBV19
TGTGCCAGTAGGGAAGGGGGATCCAGGGCGGACACTGAAGCTTTCTTT
CASREGGSRADTEAFF
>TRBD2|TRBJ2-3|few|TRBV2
TGTGCCAGCAGGGCGACTAGCGGGGCCGCAGATACGCAGTATTTT
CASRATSGAADTQYF
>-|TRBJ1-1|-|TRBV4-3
TGCGCCAGCAGCCAAGTCGGACAAGTGAACACTGAAGCTTTCTTT
CASSQVGQVNTEAFF
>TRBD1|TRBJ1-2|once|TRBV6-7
TGTGCCAGCAGTTACTCTGGGACAGCGAAGGAAGGCTACACCTTC
CASSYSGTAKEGYTF
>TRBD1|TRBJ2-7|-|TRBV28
TGTGCCAGCAAGGTCCGACAGGGCAGTTTTGGGGAGTACTTC
CASKVRQGSFGEYF
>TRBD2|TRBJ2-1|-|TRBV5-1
TGCGCCAGCAGCTTGGAGGCTAGCGGGGGGGCGGTTTACAATGAGCAGTTCTTC
CASSLEASGGAVYNEQFF
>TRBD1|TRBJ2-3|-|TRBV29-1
TGCAGCGTTGAGGGACAGGGGGCGAATACGCAGTATTTT
CSVEGQGANTQYF
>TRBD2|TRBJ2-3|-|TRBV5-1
TGCGCCAGCAGCCCCCCACTAGCGGGGGGGAAGGATACGCAGTATTTT
CASSPPLAGGKDTQYF
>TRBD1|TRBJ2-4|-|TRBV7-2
TGTGCCAGCAGCTTAGGAGGGGGCGAAAACATTCAGTACTTC
CASSLGGGENIQYF
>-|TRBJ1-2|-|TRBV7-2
TGTGCCAGCAGCTTACTGCAGGTGGATGGCTACACCTTC
CASSLLQVDGYTF
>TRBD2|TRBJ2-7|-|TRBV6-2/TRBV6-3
TGTGCCAGCAGCGGGACTAGCGGGGGGTACGAGCAGTACTTC
CASSGTSGGYEQYF
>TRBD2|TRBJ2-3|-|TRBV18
TGTGCCAGCTCATCCGAAGCGGGGGGGAGCACAGATACGCAGTATTTT
CASSSEAGGSTDTQYF
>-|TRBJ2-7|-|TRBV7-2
TGTGCCAGCAGCTTAGGGGCAGGGTATAACTACGAGCAGTACTTC
CASSLGAGYNYEQYF
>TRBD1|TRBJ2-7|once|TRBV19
TGTGCCGCTGGCGCACAGGGGTCCTACGAGCAGTACTTC
CAAGAQGSYEQYF
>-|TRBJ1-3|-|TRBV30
TGTGCCTGGAGTCCGGGAGCCGGAAACACCATATATTTT
CAWSPGAGNTIYF
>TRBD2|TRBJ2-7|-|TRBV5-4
TGTGCCAGCAGCTTGGGGCTAGCGGGTACCTACGAGCAGTACTTC
CASSLGLAGTYEQYF
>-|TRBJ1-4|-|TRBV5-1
TGCGCCAGCAGCTCCGACAGGAGTAATGAAAAACTGTTTTTT
CASSSDRSNEKLFF
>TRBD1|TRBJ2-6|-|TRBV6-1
TGTGCCAGCAGTGAAATGTGGACAGGGGGCTCTGGGGCCAACGTCCTGACTTTC
CASSEMWTGGSGANVLTF
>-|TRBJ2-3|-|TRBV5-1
TGCGCCAGCTATGAGGGATACACAGATACGCAGTATTTT
CASYEGYTDTQYF
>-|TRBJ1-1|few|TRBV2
TGTGCCAGCAGTGGGCGACACTCGAACACTGAAGCTTTCTTT
CASSGRHSNTEAFF
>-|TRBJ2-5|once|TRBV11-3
TGTGCCAGCAGCGACAGTCAAGAGACCCAGTACTTC
CASSDSQETQYF
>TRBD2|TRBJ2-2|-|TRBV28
TGTGCCAGCAGTTTATATAGCGGGGGGGCCGGGTACACCGGGGAGCTGTTTTTT
CASSLYSGGAGYTGELFF
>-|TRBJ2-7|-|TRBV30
TGTGCCTGGAGTGTATTGGCGGGGGCCCTCAGGGAGCAGTACTTC
CAWSVLAGALREQYF
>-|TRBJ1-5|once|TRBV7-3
TGTGCCAGCAGCTTAACCATACGGGTCAATCAGCCCCAGCATTTT
CASSLTIRVNQPQHF
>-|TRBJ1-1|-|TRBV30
TGTGCCTGGAGTCTGTGGCCAGGGAAGAACACTGAAGCTTTCTTT
CAWSLWPGKNTEAFF
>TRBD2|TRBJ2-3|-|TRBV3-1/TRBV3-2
TGTGCCAGCAGAGCGGGGGGGTACACAGATACGCAGTATTTT
CASRAGGYTDTQYF
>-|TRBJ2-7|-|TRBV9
TGTGCCAGCAGCGTAGACCATGACACGAACTACGAGCAGTACTTC
CASSVDHDTNYEQYF
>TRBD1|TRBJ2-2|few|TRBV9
TGTGCCAGCAGCAACCGGGACAGGGTGGCCGGGGAGCTGTTTTTT
CASSNRDRVAGELFF
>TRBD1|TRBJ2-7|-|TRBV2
TGTGCCAGCGCCGGGACAGGGCACTACGAGCAGTACTTC
CASAGTGHYEQYF
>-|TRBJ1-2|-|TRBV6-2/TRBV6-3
TGTGCCAGCAGTTACGCCACGCCGGGGGGCGGCTATGGCTACACCTTC
CASSYATPGGGYGYTF
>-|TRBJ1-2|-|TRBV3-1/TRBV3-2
TGTGCCAGCAGCCAAGACGGGGGTGCTAACTATGGCTACACCTTC
CASSQDGGANYGYTF
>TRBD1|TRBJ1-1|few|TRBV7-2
TGTGCCAGCAGCACGCACGACAGGGCGAACACTGAAGCTTTCTTT
CASSTHDRANTEAFF
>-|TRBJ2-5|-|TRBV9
TGTGCCAGCAGCGTAGGGGGTCTGGGGGCCCCTCAAGAGACCCAGTACTTC
CASSVGGLGAPQETQYF
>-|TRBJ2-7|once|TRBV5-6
TGTGCCAGCAGCTTAGTCGGGTATGTCCACGAGCAGTACTTC
CASSLVGYVHEQYF
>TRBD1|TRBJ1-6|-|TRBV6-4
TGTGCCAGCAGTGCCGGACAGGGTGGGACACCCCTCCACTTT
CASSAGQGGTPLHF
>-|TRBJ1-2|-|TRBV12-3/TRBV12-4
TGTGCCAGCAGCCCCAGGTTAGGCTATGGCTACACCTTC
CASSPRLGYGYTF
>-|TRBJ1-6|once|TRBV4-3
TGCGCCAGCAGCCAAGACCGGGGAGATAATTCACCCCTCCACTTT
CASSQDRGDNSPLHF
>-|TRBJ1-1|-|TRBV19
TGTGCCAGTAGTATGGGTTTCCGACAGATGAACACTGAAGCTTTCTTT
CASSMGFRQMNTEAFF
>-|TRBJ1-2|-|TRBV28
TGTGCCAGCAGTTTCGCGGGGAGCGGCTACACCTTC
CASSFAGSGYTF
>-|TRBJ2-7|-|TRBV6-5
TGTGCCAGCAGCACAACCCCGGGCCCCCGGGGCGAGCAGTACTTC
CASSTTPGPRGEQYF
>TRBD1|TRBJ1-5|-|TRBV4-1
TGCGCCAGCAGCCAACCAACAGGGGGCCTTAGCAATCAGCCCCAGCATTTT
CASSQPTGGLSNQPQHF
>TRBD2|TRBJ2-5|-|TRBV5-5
TGTGCCAGCAGCTTGAGAAGCGGGGGGCGAGGAGAGACCCAGTACTTC
CASSLRSGGRGETQYF
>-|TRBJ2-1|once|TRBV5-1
TGCGCCAGCAGCTTGATGGGGGGTAATGAGCAGTTCTTC
CASSLMGGNEQFF
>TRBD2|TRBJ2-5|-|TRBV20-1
TGCAGTGCTAGTTTGGGACTAGCGGGGATTGGGACCCAGTACTTC
CSASLGLAGIGTQYF
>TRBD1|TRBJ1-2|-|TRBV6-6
TGTGCCAGCAGTTTCGGGACAGATCTTAACTATGGCTACACCTTC
CASSFGTDLNYGYTF
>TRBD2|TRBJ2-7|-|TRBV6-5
TGTGCCAGCAGTTCCGGGGGACTAGCGGGCGAGCAGTACTTC
CASSSGGLAGEQYF
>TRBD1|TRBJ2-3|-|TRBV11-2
TGTGCCAGCAGGACAGGGGATAACACAGATACGCAGTATTTT
CASRTGDNTDTQYF